The table lists the clone carrying this TCR beta chain with a count of one. Its target is not known. The sample comes from a study of shared clonotypes between healthy human individuals. This CDR3 comprises 13 residues. The germline V gene encodes CDR1 SGHNT and CDR2 YENEEA. V was clipped by 2 bases and J by 6 bases, with 8 bases between them. Using approximately 200 ng DNA, roughly 33,000 T cell genomes, the sorted-subset replicate PCRs were run. Assay used: immunoSEQ multiplex PCR; TCRdb lists only in-frame clones, some missing. This table holds roughly 760,000 clones, approximately 79% found once. Findings and caveats of the study: Naive subsets generally exceeded memory subsets in estimated richness. In this cohort, only blood was sampled, and tissue repertoires likely differ. A reduction in generation probabilities was seen for non-shared clonotypes relative to those shared by all four donors.

This receptor was identified in a woman in her 30s in good health. Material: memory CD4+ T cells sorted from blood. Described subset: CD45RA-negative fraction. This chain links TRBV11-3 with TRBJ2-1, with a tentative D call TRBD2 (5 bases). The CDR3 protein is CASSLSLANEQFF. CDR3 bases: TGTGCCAGCAGCTTAAGTCTAGCCAATGAGCAGTTCTTC.